This T cell receptor beta chain was recorded in a study of shared clonotypes between healthy human individuals. Overall study: Donor ages ranged 18 to 49 years: a couple of women, a few men. General observations from the study: Some naive CD4 clonotypes, about 5%, turned up in common across four donors.

The study ran the assay at deep level. TCRdb keeps only in-frame clones here, not all; method: immunoSEQ multiplex PCR. The sample records 330,000 or so clones, around 79% being singletons. All of the donors resided in Nashville, Tennessee, and each was a Caucasian adult. Germline lookup yields CDR1 SGHVS and CDR2 FNYEAQ. The CDR3 is made up of 14 amino acids. The V gene lost 5 bases and the J gene lost 1 base, with 11 bases spanning the gap. With respect to this clone: Its target is unknown.

The gene calls are TRBV7-6 and TRBJ2-5; perhaps TRBD2 as D (6 bases). The sample comprised memory CD4+ T cells sorted from blood. As for subset: CD45RA-negative fraction. This receptor was identified in a man aged 25-40 years in good health. This CDR3 is CASSPTSFQETQYF. CDR3 DNA sequence: TGTGCCAGCAGCCCGACTAGTTTCCAAGAGACCCAGTACTTC.